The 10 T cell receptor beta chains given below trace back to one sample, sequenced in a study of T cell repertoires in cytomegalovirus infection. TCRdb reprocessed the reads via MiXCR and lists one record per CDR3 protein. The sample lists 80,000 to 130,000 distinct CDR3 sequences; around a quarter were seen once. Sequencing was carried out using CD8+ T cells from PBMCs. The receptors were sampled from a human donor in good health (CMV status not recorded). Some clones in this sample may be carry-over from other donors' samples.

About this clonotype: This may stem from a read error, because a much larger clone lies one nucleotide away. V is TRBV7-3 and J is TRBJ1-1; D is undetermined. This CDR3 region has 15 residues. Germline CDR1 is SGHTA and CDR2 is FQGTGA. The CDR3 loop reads CTSSLTGLPNTEAFF. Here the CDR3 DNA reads TGTACCAGCAGCTTAACGGGCTTACCCAACACTGAAGCTTTCTTT.

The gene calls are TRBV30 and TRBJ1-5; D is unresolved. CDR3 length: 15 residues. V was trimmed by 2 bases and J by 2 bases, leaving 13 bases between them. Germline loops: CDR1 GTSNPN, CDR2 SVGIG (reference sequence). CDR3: CAWSIEGRGNQPQHF. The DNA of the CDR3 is TGTGCCTGGAGTATCGAGGGAAGGGGCAATCAGCCCCAGCATTTT.

The CDR3 spells CASSTEGVAGANVLTF. The CDR3 DNA is TGTGCCAGCAGTACAGAAGGGGTAGCAGGGGCCAACGTCCTGACTTTC. The V call is TRBV12-3 or TRBV12-4, the J call TRBJ2-6; a possible D gene is TRBD1 (5 bases). V gave up 5 bases and J gave up 4 bases, with 15 bases separating them. The CDR3 length is 16 residues.

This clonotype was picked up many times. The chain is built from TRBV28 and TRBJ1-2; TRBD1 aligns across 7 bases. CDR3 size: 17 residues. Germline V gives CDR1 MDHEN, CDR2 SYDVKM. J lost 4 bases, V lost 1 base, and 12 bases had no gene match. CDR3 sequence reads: CASSLFRRGRGSYGYTF. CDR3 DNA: TGTGCCAGCAGTTTATTTAGGAGGGGGCGCGGGAGCTATGGCTACACCTTC.

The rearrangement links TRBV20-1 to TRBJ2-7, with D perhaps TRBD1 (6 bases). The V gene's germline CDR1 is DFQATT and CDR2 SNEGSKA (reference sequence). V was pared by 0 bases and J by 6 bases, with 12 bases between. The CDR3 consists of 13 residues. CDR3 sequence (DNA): TGCAGTGCTAGAGATGGGGGCCTACCCGAGCAGTACTTC. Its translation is CSARDGGLPEQYF.

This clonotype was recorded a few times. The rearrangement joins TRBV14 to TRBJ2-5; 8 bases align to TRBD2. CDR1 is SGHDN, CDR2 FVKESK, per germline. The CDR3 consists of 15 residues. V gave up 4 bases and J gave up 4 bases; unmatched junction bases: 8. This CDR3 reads CASSPPSGSIETQYF. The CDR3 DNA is TGTGCCAGCAGCCCCCCCAGCGGGAGTATAGAGACCCAGTACTTC.

DNA for the CDR3: TGCAGTGCGCCGGAGACAGGGCGGAACACTGAAGCTTTCTTT. Encoded protein: CSAPETGRNTEAFF. The J gene is TRBJ1-1, the V gene TRBV20-1; 7 bases line up with TRBD1. The CDR3 sequence is 14 residues long. CDR1 DFQATT and CDR2 SNEGSKA come from the germline V gene (reference sequence). With 6 bases clipped from V and 1 base from J, the junction kept 8 bases outside the gene matches.

The CDR3 is CASSADRGLAGETQYF. The CDR3 bases are TGTGCCAGTAGTGCGGACAGGGGGCTTGCTGGAGAGACCCAGTACTTC. The J gene is TRBJ2-5, the V gene TRBV19; 11 nucleotides agree with TRBD1. Germline CDR1 and CDR2: LNHDA and SQIVND (reference sequence). The CDR3 is 16 amino acids. The junction had 9 bases not matched to a gene; V was cut back by 5 bases and J by 4 bases.

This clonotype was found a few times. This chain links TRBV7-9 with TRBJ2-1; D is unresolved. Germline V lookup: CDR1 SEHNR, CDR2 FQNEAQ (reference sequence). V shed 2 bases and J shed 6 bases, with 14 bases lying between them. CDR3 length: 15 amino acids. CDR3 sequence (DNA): TGTGCCAGCAGCTTACCTAGGGCAGTGGGCAATGAGCAGTTCTTC. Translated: CASSLPRAVGNEQFF.

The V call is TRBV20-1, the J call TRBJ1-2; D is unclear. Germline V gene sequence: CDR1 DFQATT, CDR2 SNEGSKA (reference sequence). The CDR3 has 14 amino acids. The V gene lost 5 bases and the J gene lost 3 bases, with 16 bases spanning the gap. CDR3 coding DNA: TGCAGTGCTCCCCGGCCCCGAGTGGACTATGGCTACACCTTC. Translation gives CSAPRPRVDYGYTF.